This T cell receptor (beta chain) was sequenced for a study of shared clonotypes between healthy human individuals. The germline V gene encodes CDR1 MNHEY and CDR2 SMNVEV (reference sequence). Unmatched junction bases numbered 22, after V lost 7 bases and J lost 3 bases. The CDR3 totals 19 residues. Splitting of CD4+ cells produced CD45RA+ naive and CD45RA-negative memory subsets. Assay: immunoSEQ multiplex PCR; the TCRdb copy retains only in-frame clones and omits some. The profile shows over 850,000 clones, around 78% of them singletons. This TCR came from a man aged 18 to 35 in good health. Some clones in this sample may be carry-over from other donors' samples. The specimen was memory CD4+ T cells from PBMCs. Noted subset: CD45RA-negative fraction. The chain uses TRBV27 and TRBJ2-7; 9 bases align to TRBD1. CDR3: CASMLTGTGIWVRGYEQYF. The DNA for the CDR3 is TGTGCCAGCATGCTGACCGGGACAGGGATTTGGGTGAGGGGCTACGAGCAGTACTTC.